Each of the 32 T cell receptor beta chains below was sequenced from the same sample in a study of sequential checkpoint blockade in melanoma. Treatment indicated: randomized to nivolumab then ipilimumab (arm A) or the reverse (arm B). Clones were read by immunoSEQ multiplex PCR, and TCRdb kept only the in-frame ones, dropping some. The sample has about 20,000 clones, roughly 28% seen once; the top ten hold roughly 6.8%. The sequencing here drew on tumor tissue (inferred from file names), taken from a patient given nivolumab and ipilimumab in sequence. Every receptor here comes from a human donor with melanoma.

The chain links TRBV29-1 to TRBJ2-7, with a weak D call TRBD1 (6 bases). The CDR3 contains 12 residues. Germline V CDR1 and CDR2: SQVTM, ANQGSEA. V lost 7 bases to trimming and J lost 0 bases, with 10 bases between them. CDR3 sequence: CSAGDNSYEQYF. For the CDR3, the DNA is TGCAGCGCCGGGGACAACTCCTACGAGCAGTACTTC.

This clone was detected a few times. V usage is TRBV10-3 and J usage is TRBJ2-2; the D call may be TRBD1 or TRBD2 (6 bases each). V lost 2 bases and J 2 bases, leaving 15 bases between the germline ends. The CDR3 totals 17 residues. Germline V gene data show CDR1 as ENHRY and CDR2 as SYGVKD. CDR3 DNA sequence: TGTGCCATCAGTGAGGAAATAGGGGGGCTTAACACCGGGGAGCTGTTTTTT. Encoded protein: CAISEEIGGLNTGELFF.

J is TRBJ1-4 and V is TRBV11-3; 7 positions match TRBD1. CDR1 and CDR2 (germline): SGHNT, YENEEA. The V and J ends lost 4 bases and 5 bases, in that order; junction bases with no gene match: 4. The length of the CDR3 is 14 residues. The CDR3, as DNA: TGTGCCAGCAGCTCGGACAGGAGGAATGAAAAACTGTTTTTT. Its protein is CASSSDRRNEKLFF.

This rearrangement joins TRBV6-8 to TRBJ2-2; D unclear. Trimming pared 5 bases from V and 6 bases from J, leaving 7 bases between. Germline V gene data show CDR1 as MNHGY and CDR2 as SAAAGT. The CDR3 has 12 amino acids. The CDR3 sequence is CASSDLAGELFF. The DNA for the CDR3 is TGTGCCAGCAGTGACTTGGCCGGGGAGCTGTTTTTT.

The V call is TRBV16, the J call TRBJ2-7; D unclear. Germline lookup yields CDR1 KGHSY and CDR2 FQNENV. The CDR3 loop spans 14 amino acids. Trimming cost V 4 bases and J 1 base, with 11 bases left between them. CDR3 sequence (DNA): TGTGCCAGCAGCCCTTCTCTGGGATCCTACGAGCAGTACTTC. Its translation: CASSPSLGSYEQYF.

This clone has more than one count but fewer than ten. The chain links TRBV11-3 to TRBJ2-3; D remains unclear. The ends were cut back, 2 bases at V and 4 bases at J, with 10 bases in the middle. CDR1 is SGHNT, CDR2 YENEEA, per germline. This CDR3 comprises 14 residues. This CDR3 is CASSLTGAADTQYF. The CDR3 coding sequence is TGTGCCAGCAGCTTAACTGGAGCAGCAGATACGCAGTATTTT.

The genes are TRBV6-8 and TRBJ1-4; weak D call: TRBD1 (5 bases). Between the trimmed V and J ends, which lost 10 bases and 1 base, there was a span of 10 bases. Germline CDR1 is MNHGY and CDR2 is SAAAGT. The CDR3 is 13 residues long. CDR3 residues: CAIGGGTNEKLFF. The CDR3 bases are TGTGCCATCGGGGGGGGAACTAATGAAAAACTGTTTTTT.

The chain uses TRBV29-1 and TRBJ2-7, with D possibly matching TRBD1 (6 bases). The germline V and J ends were trimmed by 4 bases and 3 bases, with 16 bases remaining between them. The germline CDR1 and CDR2 sequences are SQVTM and ANQGSEA. The CDR3 loop spans 14 amino acids. Here the CDR3 DNA reads TGCAGCGTTGGGGACACCCTTTGGGGCTACGAGCAGTACTTC. It specifies CSVGDTLWGYEQYF.

The chain couples TRBV6-8 to TRBJ2-2; D is perhaps TRBD2 (7 bases). V shed 5 bases and J shed 2 bases, with 12 bases lying between them. CDR1 is MNHGY, CDR2 SAAAGT, per germline. The CDR3 extends over 15 amino acids. CDR3 coding DNA: TGTGCCAGCAGTCTCCGGGGGGCCAACACCGGGGAGCTGTTTTTT. Amino acids: CASSLRGANTGELFF.

This clone appeared a few times. The junction departs from the called germline gene at one end, perhaps through a read error. J is TRBJ2-1 and V is TRBV28, with 11 bases identical to TRBD2. The CDR3 totals 14 residues. Germline loops: CDR1 MDHEN, CDR2 SYDVKM. For the CDR3, the DNA is TGTGCCAGCAGTTCGCCCCTACTAGCGGGGGCTCCCCTCTTC. This translates into CASSSPLLAGAPLF.

This chain links TRBV7-6 with TRBJ2-3, with TRBD2 identical over 8 bases. Germline V gives CDR1 SGHVS, CDR2 FNYEAQ. The ends lost 2 bases at V and 2 bases at J; junction bases unmatched: 12. CDR3 length: 18 amino acids. In DNA, the CDR3 is TGTGCCAGCAGCTTATCCTCGGGGGGGTCGGCCTACACAGATACGCAGTATTTT. This encodes CASSLSSGGSAYTDTQYF.

This chain joins TRBV10-3 and TRBJ1-5; 7 bases align to TRBD1. From germline, CDR1 is ENHRY and CDR2 SYGVKD. J was trimmed by 0 bases and V by 8 bases; bases with no gene match: 7. CDR3 length: 15 residues. CDR3 DNA sequence: TGTGCCATCTCAGCGACAGGGTCTAGCAATCAGCCCCAGCATTTT. It translates to CAISATGSSNQPQHF.

The table lists this clone with a few counts. The chain carries TRBV9 and TRBJ2-7; 12 nucleotides agree with TRBD2. The V gene's germline CDR1 is SGDLS and CDR2 YYNGEE. V dropped 3 bases and J dropped 3; count of bases not matched to a gene: 13. The CDR3 is made up of 18 amino acids. The CDR3 protein is CASSAPGASSGGDYEQYF. For the CDR3, the DNA is TGTGCCAGCAGCGCCCCAGGGGCCTCTAGCGGGGGGGACTACGAGCAGTACTTC.

The CDR3 here is CAWRAGMNTEAFF. DNA of the CDR3: TGTGCCTGGAGAGCCGGGATGAACACTGAAGCTTTCTTT. The chain combines TRBV30 with TRBJ1-1; no clear D. Germline V gene sequence: CDR1 GTSNPN, CDR2 SVGIG (reference sequence). The CDR3 consists of 13 residues. Trimming removed 3 bases at V and 0 bases at J, with 8 bases between.

This sequence joins TRBV29-1 and TRBJ2-7; TRBD1 matches at 10 bases. The CDR3 extends over 14 amino acids. CDR1 SQVTM and CDR2 ANQGSEA come from the germline V gene. V trimming: 4 bases; J trimming: 6 bases; junction bases outside the gene matches: 9. The CDR3 DNA sequence: TGCAGCGTTGGCCCGACAGGGGGCCGTAGCGAGCAGTACTTC. Translation gives CSVGPTGGRSEQYF.

This clone turned up a few times. The V gene is TRBV9, the J gene TRBJ2-1, with TRBD2 as a possible D gene (5 bases). V lost 4 bases and J lost 10, with 18 bases in between. The length of the CDR3 is 14 residues. Germline CDR1 SGDLS, CDR2 YYNGEE. The CDR3 sequence: CASSSTPRVAEQFF. CDR3 sequence (DNA): TGTGCCAGCAGCTCTACTCCGAGGGTGGCGGAGCAGTTCTTC.

The chain couples TRBV12-5 to TRBJ2-5; tentatively, D is TRBD2 (6 bases). CDR3 length: 13 amino acids. Germline CDR1 is LGHNT and CDR2 is FRNRAP. The CDR3 protein is CASTFGGVETQYF. For the CDR3, the DNA is TGTGCCAGCACCTTCGGGGGAGTAGAGACCCAGTACTTC.

The chain recombines TRBV6-1 with TRBJ1-1; D call uncertain. Between the trimmed V and J ends, which lost 0 bases and 8 bases, there was a span of 7 bases. Germline CDR1 MNHNS, CDR2 SASEGT. This CDR3 region has 12 residues. CDR3 loop: CASSEAGWEAFF. DNA of the CDR3: TGTGCCAGCAGTGAAGCGGGTTGGGAAGCTTTCTTT.

The chain links TRBV19 to TRBJ1-1, with TRBD1 matching 9 bases. Trimming at V came to 7 bases and at J to 3 bases, leaving 12 bases not matched to a gene. Germline V CDR1 and CDR2: LNHDA, SQIVND (reference sequence). This CDR3 contains 16 residues. CDR3 nucleotides: TGTGCCAGTACCACCGGGACAGGGAGAGGAGACACTGAAGCTTTCTTT. Its protein product is CASTTGTGRGDTEAFF.

The chain links TRBV9 to TRBJ2-3, with 8 bases aligning to TRBD2. The CDR3 is 17 amino acids. Germline assignment: CDR1 SGDLS and CDR2 YYNGEE. The J segment lost 8 bases and the V segment lost 0 bases, leaving 14 bases of the junction unmatched. This CDR3 is CASSVDIGGGPPGTQYF. CDR3 nucleotides: TGTGCCAGCAGCGTAGACATCGGCGGGGGGCCCCCTGGTACGCAGTATTTT.

This chain connects TRBV19 to TRBJ2-7; no definite D call. The CDR3 contains 12 residues. Per germline, CDR1 LNHDA and CDR2 SQIVND (reference sequence). Trimming removed 1 base from V and 8 bases from J, with 9 bases in between. CDR3 in DNA: TGTGCCAGTAGTATAGGAGCGCAGCAGCAGTACTTC. It encodes CASSIGAQQQYF.

This clone was seen more than once but under ten times. J is TRBJ2-3 and V is TRBV18, with TRBD2 matching over 8 bases. Germline lookup yields CDR1 KGHSH and CDR2 LQKENI. Losses at the gene ends were 3 bases for V and 6 bases for J; bases not matched to a gene: 5. This CDR3 is 14 amino acids long. The CDR3 nucleotides read TGTGCCAGCTCACCCGGACTAGCTCCGGATACGCAGTATTTT. Its protein product is CASSPGLAPDTQYF. Using reference TRBV18 and TRBJ2-3 for the parts outside the CDR3, the full variable domain is NAGVMQNPRHLVRRRGQEARLRCSPMKGHSHVYWYRQLPEEGLKFMVYLQKENIIDESGMPKERFSAEFPKEGPSILRIQQVVRGDSAAYFCASSPGLAPDTQYFGPGTRLTVL.

This chain joins TRBV5-1 and TRBJ2-7; 13 bases are a match to TRBD2. V trimming: 4 bases; J trimming: 3 bases; junction bases outside the gene matches: 10. Germline V gene sequence: CDR1 SGHRS, CDR2 YFSETQ. The CDR3 is 17 residues long. The CDR3 loop is CASSLRLAGGSLYEQYF. The CDR3 DNA reads TGCGCCAGCAGCCTCAGACTAGCGGGGGGCTCTCTCTACGAGCAGTACTTC.

V gene TRBV19 combines with J gene TRBJ1-1; D gene ambiguous. Trimming took off 1 base at V and 6 bases at J, with 12 bases between the two ends. The V gene's germline CDR1 is LNHDA and CDR2 SQIVND (reference sequence). The CDR3 runs 14 residues. The CDR3 DNA is TGTGCCAGTAGTATAGGTTCGCGGATGGCTGAAGCTTTCTTT. Amino acid sequence: CASSIGSRMAEAFF.

This clone was picked up a small number of times. The chain carries TRBV6-8 and TRBJ2-3, with D possibly matching TRBD2 (6 bases). The germline V gene encodes CDR1 MNHGY and CDR2 SAAAGT. V gave up 6 bases and J gave up 0 bases, with 10 bases separating them. There are 14 residues in the CDR3. CDR3 nucleotide sequence: TGTGCCAGCAGGGAGGGAAGAAGCACAGATACGCAGTATTTT. It is translated as CASREGRSTDTQYF.

V and J are TRBV9 and TRBJ2-5; 7 nucleotides line up with TRBD2. The CDR3 sequence is 16 residues long. Germline assignment: CDR1 SGDLS and CDR2 YYNGEE. V lost 1 base to trimming and J lost 4 bases; unmatched junction nucleotides: 10. Here the CDR3 reads CASSVYSGTQGETQYF. Written as DNA, the CDR3 is TGTGCCAGCAGCGTATACAGCGGGACTCAAGGAGAGACCCAGTACTTC.

The rearrangement uses TRBV28 and TRBJ2-7; D tentatively fits TRBD1 or TRBD2 (5 bases each). CDR3 length: 13 amino acids. The ends were cut back, 8 bases at V and 0 bases at J, with 11 bases in the middle. In germline, CDR1 is MDHEN, CDR2 SYDVKM. Here the CDR3 DNA reads TGTGCCAGCCGACTACAGGACTCCTACGAGCAGTACTTC. It specifies CASRLQDSYEQYF.

This clone has a handful of counts. V usage is TRBV29-1 and J usage is TRBJ1-5, with 9 bases lining up with TRBD1. The CDR3 spans 13 residues. From germline, CDR1 is SQVTM and CDR2 ANQGSEA. The trim removed 6 bases at V and 9 bases at J, leaving 9 bases unmatched. The CDR3 protein is CSVGDRVGGPQHF. The CDR3 nucleotides are TGCAGCGTCGGGGACAGGGTAGGTGGGCCCCAGCATTTT.

The chain links TRBV6-8 to TRBJ2-5; the match to TRBD2 covers 9 bases. V lost 5 bases and J lost 5; bases outside the gene matches: 12. The germline gives CDR1 MNHGY, CDR2 SAAAGT. The CDR3 loop spans 16 amino acids. This CDR3 is CASSGVAGESRETQYF. The CDR3 nucleotides read TGTGCCAGCAGTGGGGTAGCGGGAGAATCTAGGGAGACCCAGTACTTC.

This clone was counted between two and nine times. J is TRBJ2-1 and V is TRBV1. TRBV1 represents a pseudogene. The CDR3 consists of 14 residues. The CDR3 region is CASSPGAKYNEQFF. Written as DNA, the CDR3 is TGCGCCAGCAGCCCGGGGGCCAAGTACAATGAGCAGTTCTTC.

This clone has more than one count but fewer than ten. The chain employs TRBV15 and TRBJ2-7, with D perhaps TRBD2 (5 bases). This CDR3 has 14 amino acids. V was cut by 1 base and J by 5 bases, with 12 bases left in between. Looked up from germline, CDR1 is LNHNV and CDR2 is YYDKDF (reference sequence). The CDR3 loop is CATSRALGSDEQYF. The DNA for the CDR3 is TGTGCCACCAGCAGAGCCCTAGGTAGCGACGAGCAGTACTTC.

This clone was found many times. The chain has TRBV11-3 and TRBJ1-4; 7 bases line up with TRBD1. The ends lost 5 bases at V and 5 bases at J; junction bases unmatched: 5. This CDR3 comprises 14 residues. Germline assignment: CDR1 SGHNT and CDR2 YENEEA. CDR3 loop: CASSPRGFNEKLFF. The CDR3 DNA reads TGTGCCAGCAGCCCCAGGGGGTTCAATGAAAAACTGTTTTTT.